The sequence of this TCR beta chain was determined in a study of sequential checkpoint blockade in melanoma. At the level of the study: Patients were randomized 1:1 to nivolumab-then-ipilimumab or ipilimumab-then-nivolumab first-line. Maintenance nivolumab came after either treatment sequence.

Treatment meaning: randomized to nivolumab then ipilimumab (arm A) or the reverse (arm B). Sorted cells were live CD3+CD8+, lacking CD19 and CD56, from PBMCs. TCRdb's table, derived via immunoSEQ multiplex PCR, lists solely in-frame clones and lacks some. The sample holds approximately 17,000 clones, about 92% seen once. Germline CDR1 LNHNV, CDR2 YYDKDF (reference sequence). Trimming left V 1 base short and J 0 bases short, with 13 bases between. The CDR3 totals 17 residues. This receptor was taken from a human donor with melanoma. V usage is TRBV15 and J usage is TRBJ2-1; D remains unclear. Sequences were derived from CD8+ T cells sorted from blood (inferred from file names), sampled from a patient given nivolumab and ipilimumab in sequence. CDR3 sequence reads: CATSRGAALSSYNEQFF. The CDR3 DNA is TGTGCCACCAGCAGAGGTGCAGCGCTGAGCTCCTACAATGAGCAGTTCTTC.